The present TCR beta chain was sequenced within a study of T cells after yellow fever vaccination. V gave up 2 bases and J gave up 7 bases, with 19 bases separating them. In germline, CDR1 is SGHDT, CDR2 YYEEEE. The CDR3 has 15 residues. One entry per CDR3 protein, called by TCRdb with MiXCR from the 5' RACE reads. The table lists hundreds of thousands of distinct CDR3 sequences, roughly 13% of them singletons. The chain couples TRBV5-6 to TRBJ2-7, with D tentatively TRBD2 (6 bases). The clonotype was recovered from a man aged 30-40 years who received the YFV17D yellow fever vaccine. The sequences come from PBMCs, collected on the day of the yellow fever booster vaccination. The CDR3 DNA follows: TGTGCCAGCAGCTTAGTAGCAGGGAAGGCGGGGGAGCAGTACTTC. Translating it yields CASSLVAGKAGEQYF.